This T cell receptor (beta chain) stems from a study of blood T cell repertoires in COVID-19. Produced via immunoSEQ multiplex PCR; TCRdb's table is partial and in-frame only. The table includes roughly 100,000 clones, 65% to 90% detected once. The V gene lost 2 bases and the J gene lost 2 bases, with 23 bases spanning the gap. From germline, CDR1 is SGHTA and CDR2 FQGTGA. The CDR3 runs 19 residues. This clone was observed a handful of times. The rearrangement joins TRBV7-3 to TRBJ2-3, with a tentative D call TRBD2 (5 bases). The sample was peripheral blood. The source of this sequence is an elderly man with acute or convalescent COVID-19. CDR3 protein: CASSLSARPTWENTDTQYF. The CDR3 DNA reads TGTGCCAGCAGCTTATCGGCCAGGCCTACATGGGAGAACACAGATACGCAGTATTTT.